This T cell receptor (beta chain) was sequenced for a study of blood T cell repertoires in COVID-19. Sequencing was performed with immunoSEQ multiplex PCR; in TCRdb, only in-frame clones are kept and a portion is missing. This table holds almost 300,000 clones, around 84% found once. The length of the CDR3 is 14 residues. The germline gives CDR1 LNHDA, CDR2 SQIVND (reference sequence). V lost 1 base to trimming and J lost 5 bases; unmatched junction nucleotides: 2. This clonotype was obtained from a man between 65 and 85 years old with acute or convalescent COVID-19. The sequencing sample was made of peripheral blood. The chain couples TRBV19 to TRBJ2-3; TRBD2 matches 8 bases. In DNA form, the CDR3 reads TGTGCCAGTAGTATAGGCCTAGCGGGAGATACGCAGTATTTT. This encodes CASSIGLAGDTQYF.